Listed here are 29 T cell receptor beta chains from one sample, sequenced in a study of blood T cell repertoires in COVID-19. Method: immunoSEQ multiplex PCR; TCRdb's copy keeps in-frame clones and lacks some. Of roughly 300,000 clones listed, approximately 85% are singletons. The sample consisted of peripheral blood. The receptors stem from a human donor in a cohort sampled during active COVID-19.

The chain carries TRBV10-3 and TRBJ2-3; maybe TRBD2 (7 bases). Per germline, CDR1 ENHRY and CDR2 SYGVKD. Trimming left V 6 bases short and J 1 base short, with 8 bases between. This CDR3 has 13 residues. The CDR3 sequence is CAIRGGGTDTQYF. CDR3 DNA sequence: TGTGCCATCAGAGGGGGGGGCACAGATACGCAGTATTTT.

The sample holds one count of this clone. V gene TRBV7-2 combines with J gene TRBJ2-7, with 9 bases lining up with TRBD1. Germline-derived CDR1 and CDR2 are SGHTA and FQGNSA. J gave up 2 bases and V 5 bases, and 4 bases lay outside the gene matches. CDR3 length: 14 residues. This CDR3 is CASSRGTGPYEQYF. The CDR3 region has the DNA TGTGCCAGCAGCAGGGGGACAGGGCCCTACGAGCAGTACTTC. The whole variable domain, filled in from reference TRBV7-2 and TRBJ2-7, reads GAGVSQSPSNKVTEKGKDVELRCDPISGHTALYWYRQSLGQGLEFLIYFQGNSAPDKSGLPSDRFSAERTGGSVSTLTIQRTQQEDSAVYLCASSRGTGPYEQYFGPGTRLTVT.

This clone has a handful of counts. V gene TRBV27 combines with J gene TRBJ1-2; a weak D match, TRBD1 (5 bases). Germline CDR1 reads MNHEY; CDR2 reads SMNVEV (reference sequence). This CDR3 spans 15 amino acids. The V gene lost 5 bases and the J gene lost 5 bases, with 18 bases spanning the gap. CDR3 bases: TGTGCCAGCAGTCCGACAGTCACCCGTGGATATGGCTACACCTTC. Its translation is CASSPTVTRGYGYTF.

CDR3 DNA sequence: TGTGCCAGCAGTCTCGAGGGATTCAATCAGCCCCAGCATTTT. Protein sequence: CASSLEGFNQPQHF. V is TRBV6-5 and J is TRBJ1-5; no definite D call. V was shortened by 5 bases and J by 3 bases, with 11 bases between the two germline ends. The CDR3 length is 14 residues. The germline CDR1 and CDR2 sequences are MNHEY and SVGAGI.

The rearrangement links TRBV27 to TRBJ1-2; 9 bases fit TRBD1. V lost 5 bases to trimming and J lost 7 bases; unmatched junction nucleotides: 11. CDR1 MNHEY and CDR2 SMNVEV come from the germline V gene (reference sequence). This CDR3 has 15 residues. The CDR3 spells CASSRARTGEGGYTF. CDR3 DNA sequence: TGTGCCAGCAGTCGTGCCCGGACAGGGGAGGGTGGCTACACCTTC.

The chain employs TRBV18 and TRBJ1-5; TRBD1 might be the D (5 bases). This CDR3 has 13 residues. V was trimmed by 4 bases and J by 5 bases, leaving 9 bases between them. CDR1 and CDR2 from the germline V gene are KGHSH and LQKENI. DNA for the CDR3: TGTGCCAGCTCACAGACAGTTGATCAGCCCCAGCATTTT. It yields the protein CASSQTVDQPQHF.

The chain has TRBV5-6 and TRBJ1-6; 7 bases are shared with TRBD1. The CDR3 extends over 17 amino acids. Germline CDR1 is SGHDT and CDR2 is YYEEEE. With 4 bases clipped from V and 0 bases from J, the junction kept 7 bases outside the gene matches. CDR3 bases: TGTGCCAGCAGCCAACTACAGGGGCGCTCCTATAATTCACCCCTCCACTTT. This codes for CASSQLQGRSYNSPLHF.

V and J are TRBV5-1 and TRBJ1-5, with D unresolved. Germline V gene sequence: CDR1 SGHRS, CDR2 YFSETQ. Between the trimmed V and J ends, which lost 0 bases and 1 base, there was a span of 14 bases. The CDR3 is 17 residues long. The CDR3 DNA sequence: TGCGCCAGCAGCTTGGGACACACTGGGCAAAGCAATCAGCCCCAGCATTTT. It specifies CASSLGHTGQSNQPQHF.

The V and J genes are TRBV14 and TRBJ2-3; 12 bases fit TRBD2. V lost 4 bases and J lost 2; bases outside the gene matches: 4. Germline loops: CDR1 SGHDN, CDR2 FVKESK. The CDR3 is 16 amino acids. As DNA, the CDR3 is TGTGCCAGCAGCCTACTAGCGGGGGGTTACACAGATACGCAGTATTTT. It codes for CASSLLAGGYTDTQYF. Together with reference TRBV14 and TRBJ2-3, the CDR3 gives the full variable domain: EAGVTQFPSHSVIEKGQTVTLRCDPISGHDNLYWYRRVMGKEIKFLLHFVKESKQDESGMPNNRFLAERTGGTYSTLKVQPAELEDSGVYFCASSLLAGGYTDTQYFGPGTRLTVL.

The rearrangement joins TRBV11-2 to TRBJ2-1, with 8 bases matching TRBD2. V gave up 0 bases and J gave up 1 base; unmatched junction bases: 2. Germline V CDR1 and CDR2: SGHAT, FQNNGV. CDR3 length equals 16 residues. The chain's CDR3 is CASSLESGGSYNEQFF. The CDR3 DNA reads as TGTGCCAGCAGCTTAGAAAGCGGGGGTTCCTACAATGAGCAGTTCTTC.

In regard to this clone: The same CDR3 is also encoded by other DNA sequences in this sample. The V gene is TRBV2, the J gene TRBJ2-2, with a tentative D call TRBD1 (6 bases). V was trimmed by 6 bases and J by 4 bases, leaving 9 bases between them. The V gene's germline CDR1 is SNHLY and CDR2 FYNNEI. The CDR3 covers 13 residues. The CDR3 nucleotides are TGTGCCAGCAGCCGGACAGCCACCGGGGAGCTGTTTTTT. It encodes CASSRTATGELFF.

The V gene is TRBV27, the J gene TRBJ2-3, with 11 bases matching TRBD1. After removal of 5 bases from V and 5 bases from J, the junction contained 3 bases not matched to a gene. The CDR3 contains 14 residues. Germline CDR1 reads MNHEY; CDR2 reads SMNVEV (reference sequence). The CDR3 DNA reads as TGTGCCAGCAGTCCCGGGACAGGGGGAGATACGCAGTATTTT. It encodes CASSPGTGGDTQYF.

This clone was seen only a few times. In DNA, the CDR3 is TGTGCCAGCAGCTTACGTCGCAGGTCGAGCACAGATACGCAGTATTTT. It specifies CASSLRRRSSTDTQYF. V gene TRBV7-2 combines with J gene TRBJ2-3; the D is unclear. The CDR3 is made up of 16 amino acids. V lost 2 bases and J lost 0, with 12 bases in between. CDR1 is SGHTA, CDR2 FQGNSA, per germline. Variable domain in full (rest from reference TRBV7-2 and TRBJ2-3): GAGVSQSPSNKVTEKGKDVELRCDPISGHTALYWYRQSLGQGLEFLIYFQGNSAPDKSGLPSDRFSAERTGGSVSTLTIQRTQQEDSAVYLCASSLRRRSSTDTQYFGPGTRLTVL.

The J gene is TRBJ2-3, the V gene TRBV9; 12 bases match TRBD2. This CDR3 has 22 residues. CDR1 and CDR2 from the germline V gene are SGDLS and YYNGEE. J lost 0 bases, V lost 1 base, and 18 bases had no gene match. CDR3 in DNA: TGTGCCAGCAGCGTAATCGGTACAGAGAGGACAACTAGCGGGGGGAGCACAGATACGCAGTATTTT. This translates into CASSVIGTERTTSGGSTDTQYF.

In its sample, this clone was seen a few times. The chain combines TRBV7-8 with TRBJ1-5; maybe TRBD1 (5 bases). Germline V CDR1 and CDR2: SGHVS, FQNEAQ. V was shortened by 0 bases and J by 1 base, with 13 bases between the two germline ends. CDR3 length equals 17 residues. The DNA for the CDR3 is TGTGCCAGCAGCTTAGCGGAAACAGGCCGGAGCAATCAGCCCCAGCATTTT. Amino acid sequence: CASSLAETGRSNQPQHF.

The CDR3 loop reads CASRRDREDEQYF. The CDR3 DNA reads TGTGCCAGCAGACGAGACAGGGAGGACGAGCAGTACTTC. This chain uses TRBV12-3 or TRBV12-4 with TRBJ2-7, with D possibly matching TRBD1 (7 bases). The CDR3 loop spans 13 amino acids. Trimming left V 6 bases short and J 5 bases short, with 14 bases between.

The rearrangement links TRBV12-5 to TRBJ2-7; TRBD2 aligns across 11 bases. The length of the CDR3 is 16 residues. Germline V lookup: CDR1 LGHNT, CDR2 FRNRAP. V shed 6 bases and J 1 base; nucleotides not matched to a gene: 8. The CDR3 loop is CASGPPLAGGSYEQYF. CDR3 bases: TGTGCTAGTGGGCCACCTCTAGCGGGGGGATCCTACGAGCAGTACTTC.

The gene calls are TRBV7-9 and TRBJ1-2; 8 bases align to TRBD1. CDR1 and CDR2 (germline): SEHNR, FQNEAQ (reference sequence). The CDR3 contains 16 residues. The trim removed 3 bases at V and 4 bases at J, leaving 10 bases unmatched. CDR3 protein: CASSFLGRQGTYGYTF. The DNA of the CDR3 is TGTGCCAGCAGCTTTTTGGGAAGACAGGGGACCTATGGCTACACCTTC. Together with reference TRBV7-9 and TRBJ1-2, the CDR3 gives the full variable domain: DTGVSQNPRHKITKRGQNVTFRCDPISEHNRLYWYRQTLGQGPEFLTYFQNEAQLEKSRLLSDRFSAERPKGSFSTLEIQRTEQGDSAMYLCASSFLGRQGTYGYTFGSGTRLTVV.

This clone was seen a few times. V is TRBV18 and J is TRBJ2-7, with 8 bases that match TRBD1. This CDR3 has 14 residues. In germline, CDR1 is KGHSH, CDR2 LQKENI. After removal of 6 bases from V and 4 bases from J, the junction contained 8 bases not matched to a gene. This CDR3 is CASSLPGQGYEQYF. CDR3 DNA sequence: TGTGCCAGCTCTCTGCCCGGACAGGGTTACGAGCAGTACTTC.

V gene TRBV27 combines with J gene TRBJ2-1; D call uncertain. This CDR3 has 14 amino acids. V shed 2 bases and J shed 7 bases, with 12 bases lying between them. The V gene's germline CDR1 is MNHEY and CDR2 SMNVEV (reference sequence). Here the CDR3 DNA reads TGTGCCAGCAGTTTACTCGGAGCATCTAATGAGCAGTTCTTC. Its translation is CASSLLGASNEQFF.

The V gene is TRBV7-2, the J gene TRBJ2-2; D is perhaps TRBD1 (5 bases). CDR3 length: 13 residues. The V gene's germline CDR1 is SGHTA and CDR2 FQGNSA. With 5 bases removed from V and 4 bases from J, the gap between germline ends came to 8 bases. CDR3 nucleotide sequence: TGTGCCAGCAGCCCACAGGTCACCGGGGAGCTGTTTTTT. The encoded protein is CASSPQVTGELFF.

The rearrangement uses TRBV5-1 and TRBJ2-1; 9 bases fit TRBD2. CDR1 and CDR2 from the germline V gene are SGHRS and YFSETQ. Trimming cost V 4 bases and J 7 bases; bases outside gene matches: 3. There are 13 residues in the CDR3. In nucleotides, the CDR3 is TGCGCCAGCAGCCGGGCGGGGGGGAATGAGCAGTTCTTC. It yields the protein CASSRAGGNEQFF.

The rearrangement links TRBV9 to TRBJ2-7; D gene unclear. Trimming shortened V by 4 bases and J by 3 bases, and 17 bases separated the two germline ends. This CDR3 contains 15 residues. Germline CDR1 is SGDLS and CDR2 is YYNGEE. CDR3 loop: CASSPRSDSYYEQYF. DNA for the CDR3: TGTGCCAGCAGCCCCCGGAGTGACTCCTACTACGAGCAGTACTTC.

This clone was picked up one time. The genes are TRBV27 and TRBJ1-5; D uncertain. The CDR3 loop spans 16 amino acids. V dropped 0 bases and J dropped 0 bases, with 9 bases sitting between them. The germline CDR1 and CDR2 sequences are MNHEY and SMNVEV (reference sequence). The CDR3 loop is CASSLSHGNSNQPQHF. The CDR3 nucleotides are TGTGCCAGCAGTTTATCGCACGGGAATAGCAATCAGCCCCAGCATTTT.

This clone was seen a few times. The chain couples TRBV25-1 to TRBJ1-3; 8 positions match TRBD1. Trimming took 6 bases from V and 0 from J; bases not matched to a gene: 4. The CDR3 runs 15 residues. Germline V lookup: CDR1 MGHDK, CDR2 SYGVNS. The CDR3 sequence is CASRGGQDSGNTIYF. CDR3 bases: TGTGCCAGCAGGGGGGGACAGGACTCTGGAAACACCATATATTTT.

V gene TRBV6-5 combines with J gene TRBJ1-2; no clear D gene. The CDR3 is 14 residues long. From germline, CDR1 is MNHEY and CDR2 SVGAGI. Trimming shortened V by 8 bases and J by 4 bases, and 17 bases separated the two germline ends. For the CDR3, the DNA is TGTGCCAGCTGCCATACAGCAGGTAGCTATGGCTACACCTTC. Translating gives CASCHTAGSYGYTF.

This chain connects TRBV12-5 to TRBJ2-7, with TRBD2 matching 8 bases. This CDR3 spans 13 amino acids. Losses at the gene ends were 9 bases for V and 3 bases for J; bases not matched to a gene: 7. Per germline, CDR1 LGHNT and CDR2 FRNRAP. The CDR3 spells CASSIAGSYEQYF. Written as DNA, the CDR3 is TGTGCTAGCTCCATAGCGGGGAGCTACGAGCAGTACTTC.

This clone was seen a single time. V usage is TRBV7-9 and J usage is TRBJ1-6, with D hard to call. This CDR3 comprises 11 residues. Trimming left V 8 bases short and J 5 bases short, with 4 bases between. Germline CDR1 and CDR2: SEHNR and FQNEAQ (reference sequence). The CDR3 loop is CASGDNSPLHF. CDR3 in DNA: TGTGCCAGCGGAGATAATTCACCCCTCCACTTT.

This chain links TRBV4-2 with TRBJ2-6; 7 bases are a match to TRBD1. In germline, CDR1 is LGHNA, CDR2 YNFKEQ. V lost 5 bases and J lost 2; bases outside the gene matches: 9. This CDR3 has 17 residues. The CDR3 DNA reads TGTGCCAGCAGCGGGTTTAAAGGGGGCGCTGGGGCCAACGTCCTGACTTTC. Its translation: CASSGFKGGAGANVLTF.